These 18 T cell receptor beta chains originate from one sample sequenced in a study of radiation and T cells in renal cell carcinoma (dated by TCRdb to 2018 to 2020). Library preparation used the immunoSEQ multiplex PCR assay. This immuneACCESS table, as held by TCRdb, lists in-frame sequences with V and J called but not all clones. Of the missing ones, under half trace to an unresolved V gene in checked studies; the others have no known cause. The sample profile shows more than 20,000 clones; 81% of them were found once. In total, the top ten clones hold roughly a third of the sample. The time point label of this sample denotes: blood 2 weeks post-SBRT. What this sample's treatment or condition label stands for: 15 Gy SBRT to primary tumor, nephrectomy 4 weeks later. Source: blood, taken from a patient whose treatment included radiotherapy and nephrectomy. These receptors were taken from a man aged 60 to 69 with renal cell carcinoma.

This clone appeared a single time. The chain is built from TRBV6-5 and TRBJ1-4; possible D gene TRBD1, 5 bases. Trimming pared 5 bases from V and 8 bases from J, leaving 18 bases between. CDR1 is MNHEY and CDR2 is SVGAGI in the germline V gene. The length of the CDR3 is 15 residues. CDR3 bases: TGTGCCAGCAGTCCCCGGCCAGGGCGTGGAGAAAAACTGTTTTTT. It encodes CASSPRPGRGEKLFF.

The chain uses TRBV7-9 and TRBJ2-7; D remains unclear. Germline CDR1 SEHNR, CDR2 FQNEAQ (reference sequence). The CDR3 is 14 amino acids. V lost 0 bases and J 4 bases, leaving 10 bases between the germline ends. CDR3 sequence (DNA): TGTGCCAGCAGCTTAGCTAGAACTAAGTACGAGCAGTACTTC. Amino acids: CASSLARTKYEQYF. Full variable domain (remainder filled in from reference TRBV7-9 and TRBJ2-7): DTGVSQNPRHKITKRGQNVTFRCDPISEHNRLYWYRQTLGQGPEFLTYFQNEAQLEKSRLLSDRFSAERPKGSFSTLEIQRTEQGDSAMYLCASSLARTKYEQYFGPGTRLTVT.

This clone was counted between two and nine times. The chain has TRBV2 and TRBJ2-1; D possibly corresponds to TRBD2 (6 bases). Germline lookup yields CDR1 SNHLY and CDR2 FYNNEI. Trimming stripped 2 bases from V and 6 bases from J, with 14 bases between. The CDR3 is made up of 15 amino acids. The CDR3 DNA reads TGTGCCAGCAGTGAAATGGCGGGACTCCGCAATGAGCAGTTCTTC. Its translation is CASSEMAGLRNEQFF. The entire variable domain, with the rest obtained from reference TRBV2 and TRBJ2-1, is as follows: EPEVTQTPSHQVTQMGQEVILRCVPISNHLYFYWYRQILGQKVEFLVSFYNNEISEKSEIFDDQFSVERPDGSNFTLKIRSTKLEDSAMYFCASSEMAGLRNEQFFGPGTRLTVL.

J is TRBJ2-1 and V is TRBV19; D call uncertain. The CDR3 has 12 residues. V shed 7 bases and J shed 5 bases, with 9 bases lying between them. Germline-derived CDR1 and CDR2 are LNHDA and SQIVND (reference sequence). CDR3 bases: TGTGCCAGTATGTCTCGCGACAATGAGCAGTTCTTC. Its protein is CASMSRDNEQFF.

The chain couples TRBV5-1 to TRBJ1-2; 8 nucleotides align to TRBD1. Germline lookup yields CDR1 SGHRS and CDR2 YFSETQ. V was clipped by 0 bases and J by 8 bases; unmatched bases: 6. The CDR3 has 14 residues. The CDR3 spells CASSLAGTGEGYTF. CDR3 nucleotide sequence: TGCGCCAGCAGCTTGGCAGGGACAGGTGAGGGCTACACCTTC.

This chain connects TRBV5-4 to TRBJ2-4, with TRBD1 matching over 10 bases. The J segment lost 6 bases and the V segment lost 4 bases, leaving 10 bases of the junction unmatched. Per germline, CDR1 SGHNT and CDR2 YYREEE (reference sequence). The CDR3 runs 16 residues. As DNA, the CDR3 is TGTGCCAGCAGCCCCCGGGACAGGGGACGGGGAAACATTCAGTACTTC. Its translation: CASSPRDRGRGNIQYF.

The chain couples TRBV11-2 to TRBJ2-7; D might be TRBD1 (5 bases). The CDR3 runs 18 residues. Germline CDR1 SGHAT, CDR2 FQNNGV. The V gene lost 0 bases and the J gene lost 2 bases, with 20 bases spanning the gap. CDR3 loop: CASSLEPTTPGPTYEQYF. The CDR3 DNA follows: TGTGCCAGCAGCTTAGAACCCACAACACCAGGGCCCACCTACGAGCAGTACTTC.

The chain couples TRBV10-3 to TRBJ1-1; 8 bases agree with TRBD1. This CDR3 contains 13 residues. Looked up from germline, CDR1 is ENHRY and CDR2 is SYGVKD. V lost 6 bases and J lost 7; bases outside the gene matches: 7. DNA of the CDR3: TGTGCCATCAGCCCCGGACAGGGCTATGAAGCTTTCTTT. It codes for CAISPGQGYEAFF.

The rearrangement uses TRBV30 and TRBJ1-5; D is unclear. CDR1 is GTSNPN, CDR2 SVGIG, per germline (reference sequence). This CDR3 has 15 amino acids. V shed 4 bases and J shed 3 bases, with 16 bases lying between them. As DNA, the CDR3 is TGTGCCTGGAAATTGGGCGGACGGAACAATCAGCCCCAGCATTTT. Translation: CAWKLGGRNNQPQHF.

This clone was detected a few times. The genes are TRBV10-3 and TRBJ1-1; TRBD1 agrees at 8 bases. The germline V gene has CDR1 ENHRY and CDR2 SYGVKD. This CDR3 is 14 amino acids long. The junction had 7 bases not matched to a gene; V was cut back by 6 bases and J by 4 bases. CDR3 amino acids: CAIRLQGGPTEAFF. The CDR3 DNA is TGTGCCATCAGGCTACAGGGGGGGCCCACTGAAGCTTTCTTT.

The chain uses TRBV9 and TRBJ1-2; D perhaps matches TRBD1 (6 bases). Trimming pared 4 bases from V and 2 bases from J, leaving 15 bases between. The CDR3 length is 15 residues. CDR1 is SGDLS, CDR2 YYNGEE, per germline. The CDR3 protein is CASSPEQGLNYGYTF. The CDR3 DNA sequence: TGTGCCAGCAGCCCTGAACAGGGATTGAACTATGGCTACACCTTC.

This clone was seen once. This chain uses TRBV7-3 with TRBJ2-1, with 9 bases matching TRBD2. CDR1 is SGHTA, CDR2 FQGTGA, per germline. The CDR3 runs to 17 residues. The V and J ends lost 6 bases and 7 bases, in that order; junction bases with no gene match: 16. CDR3 residues: CASSSSSGALPMNEQFF. CDR3 nucleotides: TGTGCCAGCAGTTCTTCTAGCGGGGCCCTACCTATGAATGAGCAGTTCTTC.

This clone appeared a few times. The chain combines TRBV19 with TRBJ2-1, with 7 nucleotides matching TRBD2. The CDR3 runs 14 residues. Germline loops: CDR1 LNHDA, CDR2 SQIVND (reference sequence). J was trimmed by 4 bases and V by 2 bases; bases with no gene match: 2. The DNA of the CDR3 is TGTGCCAGTAGTATACGGGAGGTTTACAATGAGCAGTTCTTC. Protein product: CASSIREVYNEQFF.

This chain joins TRBV2 and TRBJ2-7; TRBD1 might be the D (6 bases). The CDR3 loop spans 16 amino acids. Germline-derived CDR1 and CDR2 are SNHLY and FYNNEI. Trimming took off 5 bases at V and 2 bases at J, with 19 bases between the two ends. The DNA for the CDR3 is TGTGCCAGCAGTTCGGACAGTTATGGACTGCCCTACGAGCAGTACTTC. It codes for CASSSDSYGLPYEQYF.

The gene calls are TRBV7-9 and TRBJ2-1; TRBD1 agrees at 7 bases. Germline trimming cut 1 base from V and 7 bases from J; bases unmatched to any gene: 7. This CDR3 has 15 residues. Germline V gene lookup returns CDR1 SEHNR and CDR2 FQNEAQ (reference sequence). The CDR3 DNA follows: TGTGCCAGCAGCTTAGTTAGGGGGCCCTTTAATGAGCAGTTCTTC. Protein sequence: CASSLVRGPFNEQFF.

The V gene is TRBV7-2, the J gene TRBJ2-3; D is unclear. CDR1 SGHTA and CDR2 FQGNSA come from the germline V gene. The ends were cut back, 2 bases at V and 6 bases at J, with 15 bases in the middle. The CDR3 covers 15 residues. The CDR3 loop reads CASSLSPGSMDTQYF. The CDR3 nucleotides are TGTGCCAGCAGCTTATCACCCGGCTCAATGGATACGCAGTATTTT.

V usage is TRBV2 and J usage is TRBJ2-7, with D maybe TRBD1 (5 bases). There are 11 residues in the CDR3. V lost 6 bases, J lost 9 bases, and 12 bases lay in between. The germline V gene encodes CDR1 SNHLY and CDR2 FYNNEI. The CDR3 region is CASRDEGAQYF. The CDR3 bases are TGTGCCAGCAGGGATGAAGGGGCGCAGTACTTC.

CDR3 nucleotide sequence: TGCGCCAGCTCTGCTTCGGCCCACACTGAAGCTTTCTTT. Its translation: CASSASAHTEAFF. The chain has TRBV10-1 and TRBJ1-1; D unresolved. The V and J ends lost 8 bases and 3 bases respectively, with 13 bases between them. This CDR3 spans 13 amino acids. CDR1 is WNHNN and CDR2 is SYGVQD in the germline V gene (reference sequence).